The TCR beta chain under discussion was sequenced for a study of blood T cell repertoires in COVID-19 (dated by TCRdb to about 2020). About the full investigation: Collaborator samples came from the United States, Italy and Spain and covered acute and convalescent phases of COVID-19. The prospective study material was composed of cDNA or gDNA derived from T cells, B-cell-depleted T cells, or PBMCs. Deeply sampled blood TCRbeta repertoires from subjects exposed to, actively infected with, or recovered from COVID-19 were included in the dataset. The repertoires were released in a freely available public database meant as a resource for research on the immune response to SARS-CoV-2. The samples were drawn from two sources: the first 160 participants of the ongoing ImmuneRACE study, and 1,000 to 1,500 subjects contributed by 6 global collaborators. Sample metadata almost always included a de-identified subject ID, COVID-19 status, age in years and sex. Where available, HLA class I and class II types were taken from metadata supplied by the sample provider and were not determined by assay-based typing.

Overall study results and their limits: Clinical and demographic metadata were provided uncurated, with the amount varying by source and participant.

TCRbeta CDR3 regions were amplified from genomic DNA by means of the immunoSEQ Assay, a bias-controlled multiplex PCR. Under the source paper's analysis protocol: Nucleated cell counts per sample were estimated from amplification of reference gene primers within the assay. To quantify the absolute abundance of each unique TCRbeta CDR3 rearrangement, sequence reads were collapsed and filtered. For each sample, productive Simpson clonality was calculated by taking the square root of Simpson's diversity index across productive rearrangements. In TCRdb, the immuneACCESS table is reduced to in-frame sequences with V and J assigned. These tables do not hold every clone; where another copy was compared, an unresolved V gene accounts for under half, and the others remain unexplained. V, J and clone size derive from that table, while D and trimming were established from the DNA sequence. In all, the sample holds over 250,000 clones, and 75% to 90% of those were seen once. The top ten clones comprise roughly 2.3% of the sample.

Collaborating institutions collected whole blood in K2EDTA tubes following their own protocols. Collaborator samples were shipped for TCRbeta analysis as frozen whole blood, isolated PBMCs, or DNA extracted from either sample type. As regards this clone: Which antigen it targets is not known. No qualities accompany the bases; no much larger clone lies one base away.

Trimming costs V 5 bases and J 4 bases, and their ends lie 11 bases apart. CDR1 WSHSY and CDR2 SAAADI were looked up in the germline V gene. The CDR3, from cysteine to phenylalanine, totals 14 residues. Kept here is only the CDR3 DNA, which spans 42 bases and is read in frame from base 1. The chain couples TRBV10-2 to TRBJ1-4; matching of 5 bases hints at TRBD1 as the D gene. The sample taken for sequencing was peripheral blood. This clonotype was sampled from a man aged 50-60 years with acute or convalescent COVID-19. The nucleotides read TGCGCCAGCAGTTGGGGAGGGGATAATGAAAAACTGTTTTTT. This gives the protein CASSWGGDNEKLFF.